These T cell receptor beta chains were read from a single sample in a study of blood T cell repertoires in COVID-19. Some clones are missing from TCRdb's copy, which holds only in-frame ones; the method was immunoSEQ multiplex PCR. Of approximately 400,000 clones in the sample, 70% to 90% were seen once. Sequencing used PBMCs or T cells enriched from blood (not recorded which). All receptors derive from a young man who had recovered from COVID-19. Both conserved end residues are part of each CDR3. A D gene is named only where the DNA matches it firmly. Some rows have no size entry. The others give once, few or many, or a class for an expanded clone.

v_gene: TRBV6-5; abundance: -; d_gene: -; j_gene: TRBJ1-6; CDR3aa: CASSYAPDSNSPLHF; CDR3nt: TGTGCCAGCAGTTACGCTCCAGATTCTAATTCACCCCTCCACTTT
v_gene: TRBV19; abundance: -; d_gene: -; j_gene: TRBJ1-5; CDR3aa: CATTRHSSNSNQPQHF; CDR3nt: TGTGCCACAACTCGACATTCTTCAAATAGCAATCAGCCCCAGCATTTT
v_gene: TRBV6-5; abundance: once; d_gene: TRBD1; j_gene: TRBJ1-1; CDR3aa: CASSYEGADTEAFF; CDR3nt: TGTGCCAGCAGTTACGAGGGGGCGGACACTGAAGCTTTCTTT
v_gene: TRBV5-6; abundance: -; d_gene: -; j_gene: TRBJ1-6; CDR3aa: CASSLGGYTSPLHF; CDR3nt: TGTGCCAGCAGCCTGGGAGGGTACACCTCACCCCTCCACTTT
v_gene: TRBV30; abundance: -; d_gene: -; j_gene: TRBJ1-4; CDR3aa: CASDKTNEKLFF; CDR3nt: TGTGCCTCGGACAAGACTAATGAAAAACTGTTTTTT
v_gene: TRBV30; abundance: -; d_gene: -; j_gene: TRBJ1-2; CDR3aa: CAWSVRGYRGYTF; CDR3nt: TGTGCCTGGAGTGTAAGGGGATACCGTGGCTACACCTTC
v_gene: TRBV9; abundance: -; d_gene: TRBD2; j_gene: TRBJ2-3; CDR3aa: CASGGVGNTQYF; CDR3nt: TGTGCCAGCGGGGGGGTAGGGAATACGCAGTATTTT
v_gene: TRBV5-8; abundance: -; d_gene: TRBD1; j_gene: TRBJ1-6; CDR3aa: CASSLGQGIAGNSPLHF; CDR3nt: TGTGCCAGCAGCTTGGGACAGGGTATCGCCGGGAATTCACCCCTCCACTTT
v_gene: TRBV7-2; abundance: few; d_gene: TRBD1; j_gene: TRBJ2-1; CDR3aa: CASTRGRYDNEQFF; CDR3nt: TGTGCCAGCACCAGGGGGCGTTATGACAATGAGCAGTTCTTC
v_gene: TRBV7-7; abundance: -; d_gene: -; j_gene: TRBJ2-6; CDR3aa: CASSPSSGANVLTF; CDR3nt: TGTGCTAGCAGCCCATCATCTGGGGCCAACGTCCTGACTTTC
v_gene: TRBV5-4; abundance: -; d_gene: -; j_gene: TRBJ2-1; CDR3aa: CASSAGPQQFF; CDR3nt: TGTGCCAGCAGCGCGGGACCTCAGCAGTTCTTC
v_gene: TRBV14; abundance: -; d_gene: -; j_gene: TRBJ1-2; CDR3aa: CASSQFRAPVEGYGYTF; CDR3nt: TGTGCCAGCAGCCAGTTCCGGGCCCCCGTGGAGGGGTATGGCTACACCTTC
v_gene: TRBV27; abundance: -; d_gene: -; j_gene: TRBJ1-2; CDR3aa: CASTPGRGTDAYGYTF; CDR3nt: TGTGCCAGCACCCCCGGTAGGGGGACGGACGCCTATGGCTACACCTTC
v_gene: TRBV11-2; abundance: once; d_gene: TRBD1; j_gene: TRBJ2-7; CDR3aa: CASRGSGGYEQYF; CDR3nt: TGTGCCAGTCGGGGTTCAGGGGGATACGAGCAGTACTTC
v_gene: TRBV6-2/TRBV6-3; abundance: -; d_gene: -; j_gene: TRBJ2-7; CDR3aa: CASSYWREQYF; CDR3nt: TGTGCCAGCAGTTACTGGAGGGAGCAGTACTTC
v_gene: TRBV4-2; abundance: -; d_gene: TRBD1; j_gene: TRBJ1-4; CDR3aa: CASSQVPGQKEKLFF; CDR3nt: TGTGCCAGCAGCCAGGTCCCGGGACAGAAGGAAAAACTGTTTTTT
v_gene: TRBV5-4; abundance: -; d_gene: -; j_gene: TRBJ1-5; CDR3aa: CASSQGGQKGNQPQHF; CDR3nt: TGTGCCAGCAGCCAAGGAGGGCAGAAGGGCAATCAGCCCCAGCATTTT